The source of this TCR beta chain is a study of cytomegalovirus exposure and HLA in healthy donors. Study-wide background: Among the approximately 410 genotyped donors, 70% to 85% were placed in the Caucasian-associated ancestry cluster.

Only a few counts were recorded for this clone. 60 Vbeta and 13 Jbeta primers were used in PCR. Sequencing was performed with immunoSEQ multiplex PCR; in TCRdb, only in-frame clones are kept and a portion is missing. The sample lists 200,000 or so clones; roughly 80% were seen once. After removal of 3 bases from V and 7 bases from J, the junction contained 4 bases not matched to a gene. The CDR3 runs 15 residues. Looked up from germline, CDR1 is KGHSH and CDR2 is LQKENI. The receptor comes from a man in his forties or fifties in good health and CMV-seronegative. Sequenced input: PBMCs. The chain employs TRBV18 and TRBJ1-6; 9 bases agree with TRBD1. This CDR3 is CASSPPGQGNSPLHF. Here the CDR3 DNA reads TGTGCCAGCTCACCCCCGGGACAGGGCAATTCACCCCTCCACTTT.